Here is one TCR beta chain with its context. Its antigen is still unknown. This table comes from immunoSEQ multiplex PCR, and its TCRdb copy is limited to in-frame clones, with some not included. This table has about 53,000 clones, roughly 84% appearing once. Germline lookup yields CDR1 GTSNPN and CDR2 SVGIG (reference sequence). Trimming took off 0 bases at V and 4 bases at J, with 4 bases between the two ends. The CDR3 runs 11 residues. This sample is part of a study of T cells in localized non-small cell lung cancer. Findings of the study overall: It was uninvolved adjacent lung that showed the highest T cell clonality, exceeding tumor. Higher blood T cell density went with longer overall survival.

The specimen was peripheral blood mononuclear cells, collected before any cancer treatment. The chain joins TRBV30 to TRBJ2-7, with no clear D. This TCR was sampled from a man aged 40-75 years with stage III lung adenocarcinoma. CDR3 coding DNA: TGTGCCTGGAGTGTGCGGTACGAGCAGTACTTC. Its protein is CAWSVRYEQYF.